A selection of T cell receptor beta chains follows, all from one sample in a study of blood T cell repertoires in COVID-19. Generated by immunoSEQ multiplex PCR, the TCRdb table keeps only in-frame clones and is missing some. Of 85,000 to 130,000 clones in the sample, roughly 92% were seen once. Sequences were obtained from peripheral blood. The source of these receptors is an older man with acute or convalescent COVID-19. Each CDR3 is given with its conserved first and last residue. Fields, in order: J gene, CDR3 length, V gene, D gene, CDR3 DNA, CDR3 protein. The D gene is left open where the match is weak.

TRBJ2-7	14	TRBV5-1	TRBD1	TGCGCCAGCAGCCTCCGGGACAGCCACTACGAGCAGTACTTC	CASSLRDSHYEQYF
TRBJ1-1	13	TRBV18	-	TGTGCCAGCTCATTAAACGGGGGTGCTGAAGCTTTCTTT	CASSLNGGAEAFF
TRBJ2-7	15	TRBV18	-	TGTGCCAGCTCACCTCTCTCCGGGAGCCCCTACGAGCAGTACTTC	CASSPLSGSPYEQYF
TRBJ2-7	14	TRBV2	-	TGTGCCAGCAGTGAGGGTACGCGGGGCTACGAGCAGTACTTC	CASSEGTRGYEQYF
TRBJ2-1	15	TRBV7-9	TRBD1	TGTGCCAGCAGCCCCAGACAGGGGCCTTATAATGAGCAGTTCTTC	CASSPRQGPYNEQFF
TRBJ2-1	14	TRBV28	-	TGTGCCAGCAGCTTGACAGGTTTATACAATGAGCAGTTCTTC	CASSLTGLYNEQFF
TRBJ2-4	12	TRBV7-3	TRBD1	TGTGCCAGCAGTTACAGGGGAGACATTCAGTACTTC	CASSYRGDIQYF
TRBJ2-2	17	TRBV5-4	TRBD2	TGTGCCAGCAGCCCTATGGGACTAGCGGGAGGAACCGGGGAGCTGTTTTTT	CASSPMGLAGGTGELFF
TRBJ2-1	15	TRBV6-5	TRBD2	TGTGCCAGCAGTTCTCGGACTAGCGGGAGGGCTGAGCAGTTCTTC	CASSSRTSGRAEQFF
TRBJ1-5	15	TRBV28	-	TGTGCCAGCAGTTCGGTAGACATTTCCAATCAGCCCCAGCATTTT	CASSSVDISNQPQHF
TRBJ1-2	14	TRBV27	-	TGTGCCACCCGCTCCCAGGGGACCTCGACTGGCTACACCTTC	CATRSQGTSTGYTF
TRBJ1-1	13	TRBV30	-	TGTGCCTGGAGTGTAAGCAGGGTCACTGAAGCTTTCTTT	CAWSVSRVTEAFF
TRBJ2-3	17	TRBV5-5	TRBD2	TGTGCCAGCAGCTTGCCGGGACTAGCGGGGGCAGGAGATACGCAGTATTTT	CASSLPGLAGAGDTQYF
TRBJ2-1	14	TRBV20-1	-	TGCAGTGCTAGTCGGGACAAGTCCTACAATGAGCAGTTCTTC	CSASRDKSYNEQFF